These 21 T cell receptor beta chains came from one sample sequenced in a study of CD8+ T cells in alopecia areata. cDNA serving as the sequencing template came from extracted, reverse transcribed RNA. This table comes from immunoSEQ multiplex PCR, and its TCRdb copy is limited to in-frame clones, with some not included. The table includes 150,000 to 200,000 clones, under 80% detected once. Treatment here: oral pan-JAK inhibitor, 5-10 mg twice daily. The input for sequencing was CD4+ T cells sorted from blood, taken around week 50, from a patient treated with tofacitinib. These receptors originate from a human donor with alopecia areata.

The chain combines TRBV2 with TRBJ1-2; possibly TRBD1 for D (5 bases). This CDR3 has 13 residues. Germline assignment: CDR1 SNHLY and CDR2 FYNNEI. Trimming cost V 8 bases and J 13 bases, with 23 bases left between them. The CDR3 DNA is TGTGCCAGCGCTGGGGGTGGACGGACGGCGGCCACCTTC. As protein: CASAGGGRTAATF.

The sample holds many counts of this clone. The CDR3 protein is CASSSQGDPSYEQYF. CDR3 nucleotide sequence: TGCGCCAGCAGCTCACAGGGGGATCCCTCCTACGAGCAGTACTTC. This chain uses TRBV5-1 with TRBJ2-7, with TRBD1 matching over 8 bases. This CDR3 spans 15 amino acids. Germline assignment: CDR1 SGHRS and CDR2 YFSETQ. V lost 3 bases, J lost 0 bases, and 5 bases stayed unmatched. Based on the CDR3 plus reference TRBV5-1 and TRBJ2-7, the full variable domain is KAGVTQTPRYLIKTRGQQVTLSCSPISGHRSVSWYQQTPGQGLQFLFEYFSETQRNKGNFPGRFSGRQFSNSRSEMNVSTLELGDSALYLCASSSQGDPSYEQYFGPGTRLTVT.

The DNA of the CDR3 is TGTGCCAGCAGCCCCTATGTGGGAATCTCTGGGGCCAACGTCCTGACTTTC. Its translation: CASSPYVGISGANVLTF. This chain uses TRBV27 with TRBJ2-6; D remains unclear. The length of the CDR3 is 17 residues. Per the germline V gene, CDR1 is MNHEY and CDR2 is SMNVEV (reference sequence). The V end lost 6 bases, the J end lost 0 bases, and 15 bases lay between the germline ends.

The rearrangement joins TRBV15 to TRBJ2-6; D unresolved. Trimming took off 5 bases at V and 0 bases at J, with 11 bases between the two ends. The germline V gene encodes CDR1 LNHNV and CDR2 YYDKDF (reference sequence). The CDR3 has 16 residues. Written as DNA, the CDR3 is TGTGCCACCAGCCGTGGGGTGGGCTCTGGGGCCAACGTCCTGACTTTC. This translates into CATSRGVGSGANVLTF.

The V call is TRBV27, the J call TRBJ2-3; 8 bases fit TRBD1. V lost 6 bases and J lost 3; bases outside the gene matches: 2. The CDR3 sequence is 13 residues long. The germline CDR1 and CDR2 sequences are MNHEY and SMNVEV (reference sequence). This chain's CDR3 is CASRTGVTDTQYF. In DNA form, the CDR3 reads TGTGCCAGCAGGACAGGGGTAACAGATACGCAGTATTTT.

This clone was found many times. This chain joins TRBV11-3 and TRBJ2-1; perhaps TRBD2 as D (5 bases). Trimming removed 1 base from V and 6 bases from J, with 22 bases in between. Per the germline V gene, CDR1 is SGHNT and CDR2 is YENEEA. This CDR3 spans 18 amino acids. CDR3: CASSLAGGWAKGSNEQFF. CDR3 nucleotides: TGTGCCAGCAGCTTAGCGGGCGGGTGGGCCAAGGGTTCCAATGAGCAGTTCTTC.

The chain links TRBV25-1 to TRBJ2-1; no clear D. The CDR3 runs to 12 residues. The V and J ends lost 5 bases and 6 bases respectively, with 8 bases between them. CDR1 and CDR2 from the germline V gene are MGHDK and SYGVNS. CDR3 protein: CASSRFFNEQFF. CDR3 coding DNA: TGTGCCAGCAGTAGGTTTTTCAATGAGCAGTTCTTC.

This clone was observed a handful of times. The chain combines TRBV7-9 with TRBJ2-1; no clear D gene. Trimming pared 4 bases from V and 10 bases from J, leaving 14 bases between. Per the germline V gene, CDR1 is SEHNR and CDR2 is FQNEAQ (reference sequence). This CDR3 has 13 amino acids. The CDR3 DNA sequence: TGTGCCAGCAGCTCCGGGCCCTCCGCGGAGCAGTTCTTC. Amino acids: CASSSGPSAEQFF.

The rearrangement joins TRBV7-2 to TRBJ2-4; 7 nucleotides line up with TRBD1. With 0 bases clipped from V and 8 bases from J, the junction kept 7 bases outside the gene matches. CDR3 size: 15 residues. CDR1 is SGHTA, CDR2 FQGNSA, per germline. CDR3 region: CASSLASDRAYIQYF. The CDR3 DNA sequence: TGTGCCAGCAGCTTAGCGAGCGACAGGGCTTACATTCAGTACTTC.

The CDR3 spells CASSLLEGAGEKLFF. CDR3 coding DNA: TGTGCCAGCAGCTTATTAGAGGGGGCCGGGGAAAAACTGTTTTTT. The rearrangement links TRBV7-2 to TRBJ1-4, with 7 bases matching TRBD1. Germline-derived CDR1 and CDR2 are SGHTA and FQGNSA. The CDR3 extends over 15 amino acids. The J segment lost 8 bases and the V segment lost 2 bases, leaving 8 bases of the junction unmatched.

V and J are TRBV15 and TRBJ2-3, with D perhaps matching TRBD1 (6 bases). Per germline, CDR1 LNHNV and CDR2 YYDKDF (reference sequence). The CDR3 contains 12 residues. V lost 9 bases, J lost 1 base, and 8 bases lay in between. CDR3 region: CATKGGTDTQYF. The CDR3 region has the DNA TGTGCCACTAAGGGGGGCACAGATACGCAGTATTTT.

This sequence joins TRBV14 and TRBJ2-2; either TRBD1 or TRBD2 may supply D (6 bases each). The CDR3 spans 16 residues. V gave up 4 bases and J gave up 0 bases, with 12 bases separating them. Looked up from germline, CDR1 is SGHDN and CDR2 is FVKESK. The chain's CDR3 is CASSPLRGANTGELFF. The CDR3 DNA reads TGTGCCAGCAGCCCCCTGAGGGGGGCGAACACCGGGGAGCTGTTTTTT.

The chain uses TRBV7-8 and TRBJ2-4, with TRBD2 matching 7 bases. Germline V gene data show CDR1 as SGHVS and CDR2 as FQNEAQ. The trim removed 1 base at V and 7 bases at J, leaving 4 bases unmatched. CDR3 size: 14 residues. CDR3: CASSLGLAANIQYF. The CDR3 nucleotides read TGTGCCAGCAGCTTAGGACTAGCAGCTAACATTCAGTACTTC.

The genes are TRBV9 and TRBJ1-5, with D unclear. Germline CDR1 is SGDLS and CDR2 is YYNGEE. This CDR3 contains 14 residues. Trimming cost V 0 bases and J 8 bases, with 12 bases left between them. The CDR3 is CASSVGEGMEPQHF. CDR3 DNA sequence: TGTGCCAGCAGCGTAGGGGAAGGGATGGAGCCCCAGCATTTT.

The chain uses TRBV30 and TRBJ1-2, with D maybe TRBD1 (6 bases). V was pared by 5 bases and J by 3 bases, with 19 bases between. The CDR3 is 15 residues long. In germline, CDR1 is GTSNPN, CDR2 SVGIG (reference sequence). CDR3 nucleotide sequence: TGTGCCTGGCATGACGGGGGCGCGGGTGACTATGGCTACACCTTC. It encodes CAWHDGGAGDYGYTF.

The chain couples TRBV6-5 to TRBJ1-2; D remains ambiguous. This CDR3 is 14 amino acids long. Germline V lookup: CDR1 MNHEY, CDR2 SVGAGI. V shed 5 bases and J shed 8 bases, with 18 bases lying between them. The CDR3 loop is CASSGLTSGMGYTF. As DNA, the CDR3 is TGTGCCAGCAGTGGGCTCACGTCCGGAATGGGCTACACCTTC.

This clone appeared a few times. The chain is built from TRBV4-3 and TRBJ1-2, with 7 bases matching TRBD1. Germline V CDR1 and CDR2: LGHNA, YSLEER. After removal of 3 bases from V and 2 bases from J, the junction contained 0 bases not matched to a gene. The CDR3 is made up of 13 amino acids. CDR3: CASSQTGNYGYTF. The CDR3 DNA follows: TGCGCCAGCAGCCAGACAGGGAACTATGGCTACACCTTC.

The V call is TRBV19, the J call TRBJ2-7, with a weak D call TRBD2 (5 bases). The CDR3 is 13 residues long. V shed 8 bases and J shed 7 bases, with 18 bases lying between them. Germline CDR1 reads LNHDA; CDR2 reads SQIVND (reference sequence). The CDR3 DNA follows: TGTGCCAGTTCCTACGGGGTAGGACTGGAGCAGTACTTC. Translated, it gives CASSYGVGLEQYF.

The chain joins TRBV19 to TRBJ1-4; 7 bases are shared with TRBD1. The CDR3 sequence is 14 residues long. V shed 3 bases, J shed 8 bases, and the junction held 6 bases outside the gene matches. Germline V gene lookup returns CDR1 LNHDA and CDR2 SQIVND (reference sequence). The CDR3 here is CASSMKGAKEKLFF. As DNA, the CDR3 is TGTGCCAGTAGTATGAAGGGGGCGAAGGAAAAACTGTTTTTT.

This chain joins TRBV30 and TRBJ2-7; 10 nucleotides agree with TRBD1. Germline CDR1 GTSNPN, CDR2 SVGIG (reference sequence). The CDR3 loop spans 14 amino acids. The trim removed 2 bases at V and 9 bases at J, leaving 10 bases unmatched. In nucleotides, the CDR3 is TGTGCCTGGAGTTCCGGGACAGGGGCTTCCGTGCAGTACTTC. This encodes CAWSSGTGASVQYF.

This chain connects TRBV7-6 to TRBJ1-1, with D possibly TRBD1 on 5 matching bases. This CDR3 contains 15 residues. V lost 5 bases, J lost 4 bases, and 17 bases lay in between. Germline CDR1 SGHVS, CDR2 FNYEAQ. CDR3: CASSQETGGTTEAFF. The DNA of the CDR3 is TGTGCCAGCAGCCAGGAGACCGGGGGAACCACTGAAGCTTTCTTT. Full variable domain (rest looked up from reference TRBV7-6 and TRBJ1-1): GAGVSQSPRYKVTKRGQDVALRCDPISGHVSLYWYRQALGQGPEFLTYFNYEAQQDKSGLPNDRFSAERPEGSISTLTIQRTEQRDSAMYRCASSQETGGTTEAFFGQGTRLTVV.